The sequence of this T cell receptor (beta chain) was determined in a study of T cells in Graves' hyperthyroidism and ophthalmopathy. Overall study: Peripheral blood collection took place at initial diagnosis, before any treatment. Study-level findings and limits: Most thyroid clonotypes that were expanded above 0.001 also turned up in blood.

There are a few counts of this clonotype. Its antigen remains unidentified. The investigators amplified TCR beta CDR3 regions from RNA transcripts. First-round RT-PCR of the TCR CDR3 relied on the HTBI primer set. TCRdb redid the calling of the multiplex PCR reads with MiXCR, one entry per CDR3 protein. The sample includes approximately 530,000 distinct CDR3 sequences, around 20% of them seen just once. Germline V gene lookup returns CDR1 SEHNR and CDR2 FQNEAQ (reference sequence). V shed 7 bases and J shed 8 bases, with 15 bases lying between them. The CDR3 runs to 13 residues. Each person with ophthalmopathy scored at least 3 on the Clinical Activity Score, reached NOSPECS grade 4 or higher, and had been ill under 3 months. Diagnosis relied on clinical symptoms, serum thyroxine and TRAb, thyroid ultrasound and orbital computed tomography.

The sequence derives from a man aged 40-49 years with Graves' ophthalmopathy. The sample consisted of blood. This sequence joins TRBV7-9 and TRBJ2-4; no reliable D call. CDR3 bases: TGTGCCAGCACCTTCCAAGAGGCGGACATTCAGTACTTC. This sequence encodes CASTFQEADIQYF.